This T cell receptor (beta chain) was retrieved from a study of T cells in Graves' hyperthyroidism and ophthalmopathy. This clonotype was recorded at least ten times. It was RNA transcripts that yielded the amplified TCR beta CDR3 regions. During a first-round RT-PCR of the TCR CDR3, the HTBI primer set was used. TCRdb used MiXCR to reprocess the multiplex PCR reads, holding one entry per CDR3 protein. The profile shows under 350,000 distinct CDR3 sequences, 21% of them singletons. Stable Graves' hyperthyroidism meant no ophthalmopathy progression within 18 months. Lactation, pregnancy, other autoimmune disease or uncontrolled infection excluded patients. The junction had 8 bases not matched to a gene; V was cut back by 5 bases and J by 2 bases. There are 16 residues in the CDR3.

The sequencing input was blood. The rearrangement joins TRBV6-7 to TRBJ2-3; 9 nucleotides match TRBD2. TRBV6-7 is classed as an ORF, of uncertain function. This TCR derives from a woman aged 45-65 years with Graves' hyperthyroidism. The CDR3: CASSETSGSYTDTQYF. The DNA for the CDR3 is TGTGCCAGCAGTGAAACTAGCGGGTCATACACAGATACGCAGTATTTT.